The T cell receptor (beta chain) under discussion was sequenced for a study of identical twins. Findings and caveats of the study: An excess of low generation probability was shown by twin-shared out-of-frame alpha sequences. Abundant beta clonotypes from cord blood had fewer insertions, unlike memory repertoires, which showed none.

Concerning this clonotype itself: Its antigen is currently unknown. A read error may explain this, as a much larger clone is one base away.

TCRdb re-called the 5' RACE reads with MiXCR, one entry per CDR3 protein. The profile covers approximately 300,000 distinct CDR3 sequences, with roughly 9% appearing a single time and about 7.1% taken by the ten largest. The CDR3 spans 13 residues. Germline assignment: CDR1 SQVTM and CDR2 ANQGSEA. In addition, the sample was reused for a study of yellow fever vaccine responses in identical twins.

The sample taken for sequencing was CD8+ T cells sorted from blood. The rearrangement uses TRBV29-1 and TRBJ2-5; D is ambiguous. The TCR was taken from a woman aged 18-30 years in good health. The CDR3 nucleotides read TGCGGCGTTGAAGACGGCTTTCAAGAGACCCAGTACTTC. Amino acid sequence: CGVEDGFQETQYF.